The T cell receptor (beta chain) under discussion was sequenced for a study of cytomegalovirus exposure and HLA in healthy donors. This CDR3 has 15 amino acids. With 4 bases clipped from V and 4 bases from J, the junction kept 4 bases outside the gene matches. Germline V lookup: CDR1 SGHRS, CDR2 YFSETQ. Comment on this clone: Its target is not known.

Whole-study results and caveats: For most TCR beta V segments, an earlier analysis put the productive rate at about 87% or about 30% of the time. Whilst most TCR sequences proved rare, a subset of public TCRs occurred across many donors. Later examination showed HLA-associated TCR beta chains had greater clonal expansion than equally common others. What was likely a sequencing artifact was a cluster of highly shared sequence variants.

This PCR relied on a set of 60 Vbeta primers and 13 Jbeta primers. Sequenced by immunoSEQ multiplex PCR; TCRdb stores in-frame clones only, minus some. The sample is made up of around 80,000 clones, and the top ten hold about 0.83% of it. The material sequenced was PBMCs. This clonotype originated in a boy younger than 18 in good health and CMV-seronegative. This chain uses TRBV5-1 with TRBJ2-2; 10 nucleotides line up with TRBD1. CDR3 region: CASSPGDRGTGELFF. The CDR3 bases are TGCGCCAGCAGCCCAGGGGACAGGGGCACCGGGGAGCTGTTTTTT.